This T cell receptor (beta chain) was retrieved from a study of CD8 T cells in Susac syndrome. Germline loops: CDR1 SQVTM, CDR2 ANQGSEA. This CDR3 has 15 residues. Trimming stripped 3 bases from V and 8 bases from J, with 20 bases between. Random hexamers were used to reverse transcribe the RNA input (about 0.45 to 1 ug). The authors amplified TCR beta CDR3 across 54 Vbeta and 13 Jbeta using immunoSEQ multiplex PCR. MiXCR was run by TCRdb on the immunoSEQ multiplex PCR reads, yielding one entry per CDR3 protein. The sample has around 160,000 distinct CDR3 sequences, about 94% seen once. Blood CD8+ and CD4+ T cells underwent high-throughput TCR beta sequencing.

The sequence derives from a human donor in good health. The chain uses TRBV29-1 and TRBJ2-1; tentative D call: TRBD1 (6 bases). The specimen sequenced was CD4+ T cells from PBMCs. The CDR3 DNA reads TGCAGCGTTGACATCGCAGGGATGGGACAATATGAGCAGTTCTTC. Protein product: CSVDIAGMGQYEQFF.